This is a list of T cell receptor beta chains from one sample in a study of cytomegalovirus exposure and HLA in healthy donors. TCRdb's table, derived via immunoSEQ multiplex PCR, lists solely in-frame clones and lacks some. Here the sample spans approximately 210,000 clones, about 76% being singletons. Sample: PBMCs. Source of these receptors: a woman between 45 and 65 years old in good health and CMV-seronegative. CDR3s include the opening cysteine and the closing phenylalanine or tryptophan. The order of the fields is J gene, V gene, CDR3 protein.

J gene: TRBJ1-1
V gene: TRBV6-5
CDR3 protein: CASSYGQGAVEAFF

J gene: TRBJ2-7
V gene: TRBV5-4
CDR3 protein: CASSTRTSGPYEQYF

J gene: .
V gene: TRBV7-8
CDR3 protein: CASSLSALSYEQYF

J gene: TRBJ1-5
V gene: TRBV7-9
CDR3 protein: CASSLDDRGWANQPQHF

J gene: TRBJ1-1
V gene: TRBV27
CDR3 protein: CASSRWDRMNTEAFF

J gene: TRBJ2-3
V gene: TRBV7-3
CDR3 protein: CASSPASGSTDTQYF

J gene: TRBJ2-1
V gene: TRBV11-2
CDR3 protein: CASSSRLAGGPYNEQFF

J gene: TRBJ2-1
V gene: TRBV12-5
CDR3 protein: CASGQGGSYNEQFF

J gene: TRBJ1-5
V gene: TRBV28
CDR3 protein: CASSQRTGGGNQPQHF

J gene: TRBJ1-2
V gene: TRBV7-8
CDR3 protein: CASSLGEGPVARRDYGYTF

J gene: TRBJ2-6
V gene: TRBV6-5
CDR3 protein: CASSYFTASGANVLTF

J gene: TRBJ1-2
V gene: TRBV15
CDR3 protein: CATSSPYPGQGGYTF

J gene: TRBJ1-2
V gene: TRBV9
CDR3 protein: CASSVGGGRYGYTF

J gene: TRBJ2-1
V gene: TRBV7-9
CDR3 protein: CASSLGGGIEQFF

J gene: TRBJ2-7
V gene: TRBV5-1
CDR3 protein: CASGTGGIDEQYF

J gene: TRBJ2-7
V gene: TRBV5-1
CDR3 protein: CASRDARGGAVSYEQYF

J gene: TRBJ2-2
V gene: TRBV10-3
CDR3 protein: CAISAKGGGSTGELFF

J gene: TRBJ2-1
V gene: TRBV19
CDR3 protein: CASSLNSGAPYNEQFF

J gene: TRBJ1-2
V gene: TRBV5-6
CDR3 protein: CASSLRPVRGYTF

J gene: TRBJ2-6
V gene: TRBV19
CDR3 protein: CASTRTGLGGANVLTF

J gene: TRBJ1-1
V gene: TRBV7-3
CDR3 protein: CASSLQRQGNTEAFF

J gene: TRBJ1-2
V gene: TRBV5-6
CDR3 protein: CASSGGQGGYGYTF

J gene: TRBJ2-1
V gene: TRBV9
CDR3 protein: CASSGTRGYNEQFF

J gene: .
V gene: TRBV11-3
CDR3 protein: CASSGRGNEQFF

J gene: TRBJ2-1
V gene: TRBV5-1
CDR3 protein: CASSLHEAGGPDFFVNEQFF

J gene: TRBJ2-4
V gene: TRBV9
CDR3 protein: CASSPLQKGFNIQYF

J gene: TRBJ1-3
V gene: TRBV9
CDR3 protein: CASSPRQDFAGNTIYF

J gene: TRBJ2-3
V gene: TRBV18
CDR3 protein: CASSQGQGSDTQYF

J gene: TRBJ2-1
V gene: TRBV18
CDR3 protein: CASSQGLATTDEQFF

J gene: TRBJ2-1
V gene: TRBV5-1
CDR3 protein: CASSSHAKERDNGQFF

J gene: TRBJ2-5
V gene: TRBV29-1
CDR3 protein: CSVVTGQETQYF